One sample yielded the 10 T cell receptor beta chains listed below, sequenced in a study of regulatory T cells in long-lasting Graves disease. Investigators prepared the TCR beta libraries by applying iRepertoire HTBI primers and Arm-PCR of CDR3 regions. One entry per CDR3 protein, called by TCRdb with MiXCR from the multiplex PCR reads. The data show under 300,000 distinct CDR3 sequences, 18% seen once. Time point in this sample: newly diagnosed GD, antithyroid drugs for less than 3 months. RNA extracted from PBMCs served as the sequencing template. The sequences come from peripheral blood mononuclear cells (PBMCs), collected at new diagnosis, from a patient treated with antithyroid drugs. Receptor source: a female donor with Graves disease.

This clonotype was observed a few times. At one boundary the junction diverges from the germline segment, which might be a read error. CDR3 amino acids: CASRLRDGGEAQYF. The DNA for the CDR3 is TGTGCCAGTAGATTGCGGGATGGAGGAGAGGCCCAGTACTTC. The chain has TRBV19 and TRBJ2-5, with a weak D call TRBD2 (6 bases). Germline V gives CDR1 LNHDA, CDR2 SQIVND (reference sequence). The CDR3 covers 14 residues.

This chain's CDR3 is CASSASGRGNEQFF. CDR3 DNA sequence: TGTGCCAGCAGCGCTAGCGGGAGGGGTAATGAGCAGTTCTTC. The chain employs TRBV9 and TRBJ2-1; 12 bases align to TRBD2. Losses at the gene ends were 3 bases for V and 7 bases for J; bases not matched to a gene: 2. The germline V gene encodes CDR1 SGDLS and CDR2 YYNGEE. The CDR3 is 14 amino acids.

This chain links TRBV2 with TRBJ1-1, with 9 bases fitting TRBD1. The CDR3 loop spans 14 amino acids. Germline V lookup: CDR1 SNHLY, CDR2 FYNNEI. After removal of 4 bases from V and 8 bases from J, the junction contained 8 bases not matched to a gene. This CDR3 is CASSGQQGAGEAFF. CDR3 nucleotide sequence: TGTGCCAGCAGTGGCCAACAGGGGGCCGGGGAAGCTTTCTTT.

This clonotype was recorded at least ten times. The chain uses TRBV4-1 and TRBJ2-3; TRBD2 aligns across 10 bases. V trimming: 6 bases; J trimming: 8 bases; junction bases outside the gene matches: 20. This CDR3 spans 18 amino acids. Germline CDR1 and CDR2: MGHRA and YSYEKL. Written as DNA, the CDR3 is TGCGCCAGCAGAAGCCCTCTTCGAGAGCGGGAGGGCCGAGGTACGCAGTATTTT. Translation gives CASRSPLREREGRGTQYF.

The chain uses TRBV3-1 and TRBJ2-7, with TRBD1 identical over 9 bases. CDR3 size: 15 residues. Unmatched junction bases numbered 2, after V lost 2 bases and J lost 0 bases. The germline V gene encodes CDR1 LGHDT and CDR2 YNNKEL (reference sequence). CDR3 coding DNA: TGTGCCAGCAGCCAACGGACAGGGGACTCCTACGAGCAGTACTTC. Protein: CASSQRTGDSYEQYF.

This clonotype was seen many times. The J gene is TRBJ1-1, the V gene TRBV19; D not resolved. The germline V gene encodes CDR1 LNHDA and CDR2 SQIVND (reference sequence). The CDR3 extends over 12 amino acids. V gave up 2 bases and J gave up 10 bases, with 11 bases separating them. The CDR3 DNA follows: TGTGCCAGTAGTATAAGCGGGTGGATAGCTTTCTTT. Translation: CASSISGWIAFF.

This clonotype was observed at least ten times. The genes are TRBV3-1 and TRBJ2-1; 13 bases fit TRBD2. This CDR3 region has 17 residues. Germline CDR1 reads LGHDT; CDR2 reads YNNKEL (reference sequence). The trim removed 5 bases at V and 4 bases at J, leaving 8 bases unmatched. The CDR3 region is CASSTRGLAGFYNEQFF. CDR3 sequence (DNA): TGTGCCAGCAGCACTCGGGGACTAGCGGGATTTTACAATGAGCAGTTCTTC.

The rearrangement joins TRBV2 to TRBJ1-6; no clear D. The V end was cut by 3 bases, the J end by 6 bases, with 6 bases between. The germline V gene has CDR1 SNHLY and CDR2 FYNNEI. The length of the CDR3 is 13 residues. The CDR3 nucleotides are TGTGCCAGCAGTGATTTCAGTAATTCACCCCTCCACTTT. Translation gives CASSDFSNSPLHF.

The V call is TRBV9, the J call TRBJ1-2; D may be TRBD1 (5 bases). CDR1 is SGDLS and CDR2 is YYNGEE in the germline V gene. V lost 0 bases to trimming and J lost 4 bases, with 22 bases between them. This CDR3 comprises 18 residues. The CDR3 DNA sequence: TGTGCCAGCAGCGTAGAGGGGACTAGCGGGAGGGCCGGCTATGGCTACACCTTC. It codes for CASSVEGTSGRAGYGYTF.

This clonotype was seen at least ten times. CDR3 sequence reads: CASSPNRWGPGTEAFF. The CDR3 nucleotides read TGTGCCAGCAGTCCCAATCGTTGGGGGCCTGGGACTGAAGCTTTCTTT. The V call is TRBV12-3 or TRBV12-4, the J call TRBJ1-1; D is perhaps TRBD1 (6 bases). V gave up 5 bases and J gave up 5 bases, with 21 bases separating them. CDR3 length equals 16 residues.